These T cell receptor beta chains were read from a single sample in a study of blood T cell repertoires in COVID-19. Repertoires were generated with immunoSEQ multiplex PCR, while TCRdb's copy carries only in-frame clones and drops some. The table lists approximately 72,000 clones, less than 85% of them singletons, with roughly 18% in the top ten. Sample: peripheral blood. The receptors derive from a woman of 80 years or more with acute or convalescent COVID-19. Both conserved end residues are part of each CDR3. D genes are given only for firm matches. Size is stated for part of the rows, as once, few or many counts, or as a class when the clone is expanded.

-,TRBV7-9,TRBJ2-7,-,CASSFSAGYEQYF,TGTGCCAGCAGCTTCTCCGCGGGGTACGAGCAGTACTTC
-,TRBV20-1,TRBJ2-1,TRBD2,CSASGGTSVEQFF,TGCAGTGCTAGTGGAGGGACTAGTGTTGAGCAGTTCTTC
-,TRBV3-1/TRBV3-2,TRBJ1-5,-,CASSEGTPNSPQHF,TGTGCCAGCAGCGAAGGGACACCCAACTCGCCCCAGCATTTT
-,TRBV5-1,TRBJ2-3,TRBD2,CASSLRPSGGQYTDTQYF,TGCGCCAGCAGCTTGAGACCTAGCGGGGGGCAATACACAGATACGCAGTATTTT
-,TRBV18,TRBJ1-1,TRBD1,CASSQGQGNTEAFF,TGTGCCAGCTCCCAGGGACAGGGTAATACTGAAGCTTTCTTT
-,TRBV5-4,TRBJ1-2,TRBD1,CASSITGGNNYGYTF,TGTGCCAGCAGCATCACAGGGGGCAACAACTATGGCTACACCTTC
-,TRBV5-4,TRBJ1-2,TRBD1,CASSSQQGHNYGYTF,TGTGCCAGCAGCTCCCAACAGGGGCATAACTATGGCTACACCTTC
-,TRBV4-1,TRBJ2-2,-,CATSRQKNTGELFF,TGCGCCACCAGCCGACAGAAGAACACCGGGGAGCTGTTTTTT
-,TRBV7-8,TRBJ1-2,-,CASSLVPEENYGYTF,TGTGCCAGCAGCTTAGTACCAGAGGAGAACTATGGCTACACCTTC
-,TRBV3-1/TRBV3-2,TRBJ2-5,TRBD2,CASSLTSGSGETQYF,TGTGCCAGCAGCCTCACTAGCGGGAGTGGAGAGACCCAGTACTTC
many,TRBV29-1,TRBJ2-1,TRBD2,CSVTSGYNEQFF,TGCAGCGTCACTAGCGGCTACAATGAGCAGTTCTTC
-,TRBV6-6,TRBJ1-1,TRBD1,CASSPLGTGNTEAFF,TGTGCCAGCAGTCCCCTAGGGACAGGGAACACTGAAGCTTTCTTT
once,TRBV5-4,TRBJ2-4,-,CASSLQTGLRKNIQYF,TGTGCCAGCAGCCTACAGACAGGCCTACGAAAAAACATTCAGTACTTC
-,TRBV7-2,TRBJ2-2,TRBD2,CASSLGLAEANTGELFF,TGTGCCAGCAGCCTGGGACTAGCGGAAGCGAACACCGGGGAGCTGTTTTTT